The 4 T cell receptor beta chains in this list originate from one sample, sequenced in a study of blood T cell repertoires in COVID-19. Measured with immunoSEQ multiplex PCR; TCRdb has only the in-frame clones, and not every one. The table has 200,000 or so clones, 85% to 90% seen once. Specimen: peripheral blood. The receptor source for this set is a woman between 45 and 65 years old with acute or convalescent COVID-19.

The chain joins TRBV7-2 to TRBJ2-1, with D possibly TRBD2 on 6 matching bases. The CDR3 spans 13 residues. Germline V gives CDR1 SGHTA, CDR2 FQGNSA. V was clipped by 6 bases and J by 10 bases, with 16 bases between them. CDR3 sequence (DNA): TGTGCCAGCAGACCCTCCGGGAGAGGGGAGCAGTTCTTC. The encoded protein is CASRPSGRGEQFF.

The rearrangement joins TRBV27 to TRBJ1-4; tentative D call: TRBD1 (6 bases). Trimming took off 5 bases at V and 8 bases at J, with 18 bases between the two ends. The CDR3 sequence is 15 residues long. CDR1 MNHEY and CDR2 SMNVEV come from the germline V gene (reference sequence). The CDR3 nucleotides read TGTGCCAGCAGTCCTTGGACAGCCTCCTCCGAAAAACTGTTTTTT. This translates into CASSPWTASSEKLFF.

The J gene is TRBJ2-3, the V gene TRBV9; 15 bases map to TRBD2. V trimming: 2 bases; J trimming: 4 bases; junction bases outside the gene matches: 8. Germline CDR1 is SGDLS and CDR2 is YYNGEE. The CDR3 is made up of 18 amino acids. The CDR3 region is CASSVRTSGRAGADTQYF. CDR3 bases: TGTGCCAGCAGCGTGAGGACTAGCGGGAGGGCCGGGGCAGATACGCAGTATTTT.

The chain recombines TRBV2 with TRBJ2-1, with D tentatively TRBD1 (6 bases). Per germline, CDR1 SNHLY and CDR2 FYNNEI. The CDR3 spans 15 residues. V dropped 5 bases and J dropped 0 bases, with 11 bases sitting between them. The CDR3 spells CASSFQGTSYNEQFF. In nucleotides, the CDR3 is TGTGCCAGCAGTTTCCAGGGGACCTCCTACAATGAGCAGTTCTTC.